This is a list of T cell receptor beta chains from one sample in a study of radiotherapy plus CTLA-4 blockade in lung cancer. Profiling relied on immunoSEQ multiplex PCR, and the TCRdb table lists in-frame clones only, not all of them. The profile shows 35,000 to 45,000 clones, 60% to 70% of them singletons. Material: peripheral blood, obtained from a patient treated with radiotherapy plus ipilimumab. Every receptor here comes from a human donor with non-small cell lung cancer who had a partial response to radiotherapy plus ipilimumab. Both conserved end residues are part of each CDR3. The D gene is left open where the match is weak. Clone size is not always given. Where it is, it says once, few, many or a class for expanded clones.

V: TRBV29-1; J: TRBJ2-1; D: TRBD2; size: .; CDR3: CSGEGGNEQFF; DNA: TGCAGCGGGGAGGGCGGCAATGAGCAGTTCTTC
V: TRBV4-2; J: TRBJ1-2; D: TRBD1; size: .; CDR3: CASSRGTGSYGYTF; DNA: TGTGCCAGCAGCCGAGGGACAGGGAGCTATGGCTACACCTTC
V: TRBV7-3; J: TRBJ1-1; D: .; size: .; CDR3: CASSLQAGTEAFF; DNA: TGTGCCAGCAGCTTACAGGCGGGAACTGAAGCTTTCTTT
V: TRBV27; J: TRBJ2-2; D: TRBD1; size: .; CDR3: CAGGTGVTGELFF; DNA: TGTGCGGGGGGGACAGGGGTCACCGGGGAGCTGTTTTTT
V: TRBV7-2; J: TRBJ1-6; D: TRBD1; size: few; CDR3: CASSLEWTGSGSPLHF; DNA: TGTGCCAGCAGCTTAGAGTGGACAGGGTCGGGTTCACCCCTCCACTTT
V: TRBV27; J: TRBJ2-1; D: TRBD1; size: .; CDR3: CASRGGTGNEQFF; DNA: TGTGCCAGCAGGGGCGGGACAGGGAATGAGCAGTTCTTC
V: TRBV5-4; J: TRBJ1-2; D: .; size: .; CDR3: CASSRRSETYGYTF; DNA: TGTGCCAGCAGCCGGAGGTCAGAGACCTATGGCTACACCTTC
V: TRBV4-2; J: TRBJ2-7; D: TRBD2; size: few; CDR3: CASTLAGVNYEQYF; DNA: TGTGCCAGCACTCTAGCGGGAGTAAACTACGAGCAGTACTTC
V: TRBV10-2; J: TRBJ2-5; D: TRBD1; size: .; CDR3: CASSAARGQETQYF; DNA: TGCGCCAGCAGTGCAGCCAGGGGGCAAGAGACCCAGTACTTC
V: TRBV19; J: TRBJ1-2; D: TRBD1; size: .; CDR3: CASSPRDSLPFTF; DNA: TGTGCCAGTAGTCCCAGGGACAGTCTCCCCTTCACCTTC
V: TRBV29-1; J: TRBJ1-1; D: TRBD1; size: .; CDR3: CSADRSGTEAFF; DNA: TGCAGCGCGGACAGGTCCGGGACTGAAGCTTTCTTT
V: TRBV18; J: TRBJ1-1; D: .; size: .; CDR3: CASSPQGNTEAFF; DNA: TGTGCCAGCTCACCGCAGGGGAACACTGAAGCTTTCTTT
V: TRBV5-1; J: TRBJ1-1; D: TRBD1; size: .; CDR3: CASSRGQGKDTEAFF; DNA: TGCGCCAGCAGCCGCGGACAGGGGAAAGACACTGAAGCTTTCTTT
V: TRBV4-3; J: TRBJ1-6; D: .; size: once; CDR3: CASSRTGLNNSPLHF; DNA: TGCGCCAGCAGCCGCACGGGACTGAATAATTCACCCCTCCACTTT
V: TRBV9; J: TRBJ2-1; D: .; size: .; CDR3: CASSAQVVGYNEQFF; DNA: TGTGCCAGCAGCGCACAGGTTGTCGGCTACAATGAGCAGTTCTTC
V: TRBV11-2; J: TRBJ1-3; D: .; size: .; CDR3: CASSPPGGRNTIYF; DNA: TGTGCCAGCAGCCCCCCCGGGGGTAGAAACACCATATATTTT
V: TRBV30; J: TRBJ2-7; D: .; size: .; CDR3: CAWSGGQGNYEQYF; DNA: TGTGCCTGGAGTGGGGGTCAGGGCAACTACGAGCAGTACTTC
V: TRBV29-1; J: TRBJ2-3; D: TRBD2; size: .; CDR3: CSVEVPMSGRVTDTQYF; DNA: TGCAGCGTTGAAGTCCCCATGAGCGGGAGGGTCACAGATACGCAGTATTTT
V: TRBV9; J: TRBJ2-3; D: TRBD2; size: .; CDR3: CASSPRGGGGTDTQYF; DNA: TGTGCCAGCAGCCCCCGGGGGGGCGGGGGGACAGATACGCAGTATTTT
V: TRBV10-3; J: TRBJ1-2; D: TRBD1; size: .; CDR3: CAIGEGTGVYGYTF; DNA: TGTGCCATCGGAGAAGGGACAGGGGTTTATGGCTACACCTTC
V: TRBV5-1; J: TRBJ2-1; D: TRBD2; size: .; CDR3: CASSPGLRAGGTYNEQFF; DNA: TGCGCCAGCAGCCCTGGACTCCGAGCGGGGGGGACATACAATGAGCAGTTCTTC
V: TRBV19; J: TRBJ1-1; D: .; size: few; CDR3: CASTLRTGGTEAFF; DNA: TGTGCCAGTACCTTAAGGACGGGGGGCACTGAAGCTTTCTTT
V: TRBV6-6; J: TRBJ1-1; D: .; size: .; CDR3: CASSLQGNTEAFF; DNA: TGTGCCAGCAGTCTACAGGGGAACACTGAAGCTTTCTTT
V: TRBV7-9; J: TRBJ2-3; D: TRBD1; size: .; CDR3: CASGQGITDTQYF; DNA: TGTGCCAGCGGACAGGGGATCACAGATACGCAGTATTTT
V: TRBV9; J: TRBJ2-4; D: .; size: .; CDR3: CARPRRGVAKNIQYF; DNA: TGTGCCAGGCCCCGGCGGGGCGTGGCCAAAAACATTCAGTACTTC
V: TRBV7-9; J: TRBJ1-2; D: .; size: .; CDR3: CASSWGSVGSGYGYTF; DNA: TGTGCCAGCAGCTGGGGCTCCGTCGGTTCAGGCTATGGCTACACCTTC
V: TRBV6-1; J: TRBJ1-1; D: .; size: .; CDR3: CASSEVPYGAGSTEAFF; DNA: TGTGCCAGCAGTGAAGTCCCTTATGGGGCTGGCAGCACTGAAGCTTTCTTT
V: TRBV5-5; J: TRBJ2-7; D: .; size: few; CDR3: CASGADPYEQYF; DNA: TGTGCCAGCGGGGCCGACCCCTACGAGCAGTACTTC
V: TRBV6-5; J: TRBJ1-4; D: TRBD1; size: .; CDR3: CASSLTGGNEKLFF; DNA: TGTGCCAGCAGCCTGACAGGGGGTAATGAAAAACTGTTTTTT
V: TRBV7-9; J: TRBJ2-7; D: .; size: .; CDR3: CASSFGPNEQYF; DNA: TGTGCCAGCAGCTTTGGGCCCAACGAGCAGTACTTC
V: TRBV9; J: TRBJ1-4; D: .; size: .; CDR3: CASSPTGRREKLFF; DNA: TGTGCCAGCAGCCCCACCGGGAGACGAGAAAAACTGTTTTTT
V: TRBV30; J: TRBJ1-2; D: TRBD1; size: few; CDR3: CAWSVETGYGYTF; DNA: TGTGCCTGGAGTGTAGAGACAGGGTATGGCTACACCTTC
V: TRBV4-1; J: TRBJ1-1; D: TRBD1; size: .; CDR3: CASSQDRGQFTEAFF; DNA: TGCGCCAGCAGCCAAGATAGGGGGCAGTTCACTGAAGCTTTCTTT
V: TRBV6-1; J: TRBJ2-7; D: .; size: .; CDR3: CASSASGAGEQYF; DNA: TGTGCCAGCAGTGCATCAGGGGCCGGAGAGCAGTACTTC
V: TRBV6-5; J: TRBJ1-1; D: TRBD1; size: .; CDR3: CASSSHRGLVNTEAFF; DNA: TGTGCCAGCAGTTCCCACAGGGGTCTAGTGAACACTGAAGCTTTCTTT
V: TRBV11-1; J: TRBJ2-3; D: TRBD2; size: once; CDR3: CASSLGLAGGSTDTQYF; DNA: TGTGCCAGCAGCTTAGGGCTAGCGGGGGGAAGCACAGATACGCAGTATTTT
V: TRBV14; J: TRBJ1-2; D: TRBD1; size: .; CDR3: CASSQLGQADDYGYTF; DNA: TGTGCCAGCAGCCAATTGGGACAGGCAGACGACTATGGCTACACCTTC
V: TRBV19; J: TRBJ1-1; D: .; size: .; CDR3: CASSLRGWTEAFF; DNA: TGTGCCAGTAGTCTGCGAGGCTGGACTGAAGCTTTCTTT
V: TRBV7-9; J: TRBJ1-1; D: TRBD1; size: .; CDR3: CASSLLPGGNTEAFF; DNA: TGTGCCAGCAGCTTACTCCCAGGGGGGAACACTGAAGCTTTCTTT
V: TRBV6-6; J: TRBJ2-7; D: .; size: .; CDR3: CASSYDSSGKQYF; DNA: TGTGCCAGCAGTTACGACTCTTCGGGGAAGCAGTACTTC
V: TRBV28; J: TRBJ2-5; D: .; size: .; CDR3: CASSLYGYQETQYF; DNA: TGTGCCAGCAGTTTATATGGCTACCAAGAGACCCAGTACTTC
V: TRBV4-1; J: TRBJ1-1; D: .; size: .; CDR3: CASSQVQATTEAFF; DNA: TGCGCCAGCAGCCAAGTCCAGGCGACCACTGAAGCTTTCTTT
V: TRBV6-5; J: TRBJ1-1; D: .; size: .; CDR3: CASSYSGPIEAFF; DNA: TGTGCCAGCAGTTACTCGGGGCCCATTGAAGCTTTCTTT
V: TRBV6-6; J: TRBJ2-7; D: .; size: few; CDR3: CASSYQGLYEQYF; DNA: TGTGCCAGCAGTTACCAGGGACTCTACGAGCAGTACTTC
V: TRBV19; J: TRBJ1-1; D: TRBD1; size: .; CDR3: CASSTRQGVNTEAFF; DNA: TGTGCCAGTAGTACCCGACAGGGAGTGAACACTGAAGCTTTCTTT
V: TRBV5-1; J: TRBJ2-3; D: TRBD2; size: .; CDR3: CASRPSGSHGDTQYF; DNA: TGCGCCAGCAGACCTAGCGGGAGTCACGGAGATACGCAGTATTTT
V: TRBV6-5; J: TRBJ1-1; D: .; size: .; CDR3: CASRRTDNTEAFF; DNA: TGTGCCAGCAGAAGGACAGATAACACTGAAGCTTTCTTT
V: TRBV6-5; J: TRBJ2-5; D: .; size: .; CDR3: CASSYSPGGETQYF; DNA: TGTGCCAGCAGTTACTCGCCAGGCGGGGAGACCCAGTACTTC
V: TRBV19; J: TRBJ2-5; D: TRBD1; size: .; CDR3: CASSGHSGRDRFGETQYF; DNA: TGTGCCAGTAGTGGCCACTCCGGTCGGGACAGGTTTGGGGAGACCCAGTACTTC
V: TRBV4-2; J: TRBJ1-6; D: TRBD1; size: .; CDR3: CASSQEAGQTLFPLHF; DNA: TGTGCCAGCAGCCAGGAGGCGGGACAGACCCTTTTCCCCCTCCACTTT
V: TRBV9; J: TRBJ2-7; D: TRBD2; size: .; CDR3: CASSVSGTSGRLYEQYF; DNA: TGTGCCAGCAGCGTGTCCGGGACTAGCGGGAGACTGTACGAGCAGTACTTC
V: TRBV5-4; J: TRBJ1-4; D: TRBD1; size: .; CDR3: CASSPQGARDEKLFF; DNA: TGTGCCAGCAGCCCGCAGGGGGCGCGGGATGAAAAACTGTTTTTT
V: TRBV5-4; J: TRBJ2-1; D: TRBD2; size: .; CDR3: CASSLFSSGVYNEQFF; DNA: TGTGCCAGCAGCTTGTTTAGTAGCGGGGTGTACAATGAGCAGTTCTTC
V: TRBV6-1; J: TRBJ1-4; D: TRBD1; size: .; CDR3: CASSERGQGTYEKLFF; DNA: TGTGCCAGCAGTGAGAGGGGACAGGGGACGTATGAAAAACTGTTTTTT